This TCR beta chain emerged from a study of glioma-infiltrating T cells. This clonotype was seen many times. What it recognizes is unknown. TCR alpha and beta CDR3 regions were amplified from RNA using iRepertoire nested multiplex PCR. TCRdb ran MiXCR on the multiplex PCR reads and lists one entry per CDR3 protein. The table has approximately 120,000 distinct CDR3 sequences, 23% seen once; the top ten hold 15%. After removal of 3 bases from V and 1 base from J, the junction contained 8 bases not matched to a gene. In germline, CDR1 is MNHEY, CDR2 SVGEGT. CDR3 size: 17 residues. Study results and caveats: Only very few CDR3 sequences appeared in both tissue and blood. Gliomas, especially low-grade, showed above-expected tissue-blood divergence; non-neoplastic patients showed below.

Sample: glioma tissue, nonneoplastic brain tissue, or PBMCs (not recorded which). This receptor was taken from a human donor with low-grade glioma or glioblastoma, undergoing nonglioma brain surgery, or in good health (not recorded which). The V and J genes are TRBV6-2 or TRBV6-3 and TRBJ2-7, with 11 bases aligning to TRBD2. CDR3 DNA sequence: TGTGCCAGCAGTTATCCGCCCGGGACTAGCGGTTCCTACGAGCAGTACTTC. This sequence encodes CASSYPPGTSGSYEQYF.